This TCR beta chain was sequenced during a study of blood T cell repertoires in COVID-19. Overall study context: T cells, B-cell-depleted T cells, or PBMCs supplied cDNA or gDNA.

The CDR3 spans 16 residues. V lost 4 bases to trimming and J lost 4 bases; unmatched junction nucleotides: 3. Germline V gene lookup returns CDR1 ENHRY and CDR2 SYGVKD. Produced via immunoSEQ multiplex PCR; TCRdb's table is partial and in-frame only. The table lists 200,000 to 300,000 clones, around 86% of them singletons. The receptor comes from a woman aged 55 to 70 with COVID-19, enrolled during active disease. Source material: peripheral blood. This chain connects TRBV10-3 to TRBJ2-2; TRBD2 agrees at 13 bases. The CDR3 protein is CAISGTSGRGTGELFF. The DNA for the CDR3 is TGTGCCATCAGTGGGACTAGCGGGAGAGGCACCGGGGAGCTGTTTTTT.